A few counts support the clone carrying this T cell receptor (beta chain). Its antigen is still unknown. The data were obtained in a study of cytomegalovirus exposure and HLA in healthy donors. In the study overall: Early release data held around 82 million unique TCRs from HLA-typed donors.

The primer mix had 60 Vbeta and 13 Jbeta primers. Using immunoSEQ multiplex PCR, the repertoire was profiled, and TCRdb retains in-frame clones only, with some absent. This sample has 100,000 to 150,000 clones, with 17% found just once. Study-level findings and limits: For TCR beta chains, V- and J-gene trimming was later linked to a missense DCLRE1C variant. A later analysis by the authors found several of the most significant clusters apparently linked to common viral pathogens. Excluded were some V segments that proved indistinguishable, including TRBV6-2 and TRBV6-3.

Looked up from germline, CDR1 is SGHDT and CDR2 is YYEEEE. The CDR3 length is 14 residues. Trimming at V came to 6 bases and at J to 3 bases, leaving 9 bases not matched to a gene. This chain joins TRBV5-6 and TRBJ2-7; 7 nucleotides agree with TRBD2. The clonotype originates from a female donor in good health and CMV-seropositive. Sequenced input: PBMCs. For the CDR3, the DNA is TGTGCCAGCACCTACAGCGGGATAAACTACGAGCAGTACTTC. Residues: CASTYSGINYEQYF.